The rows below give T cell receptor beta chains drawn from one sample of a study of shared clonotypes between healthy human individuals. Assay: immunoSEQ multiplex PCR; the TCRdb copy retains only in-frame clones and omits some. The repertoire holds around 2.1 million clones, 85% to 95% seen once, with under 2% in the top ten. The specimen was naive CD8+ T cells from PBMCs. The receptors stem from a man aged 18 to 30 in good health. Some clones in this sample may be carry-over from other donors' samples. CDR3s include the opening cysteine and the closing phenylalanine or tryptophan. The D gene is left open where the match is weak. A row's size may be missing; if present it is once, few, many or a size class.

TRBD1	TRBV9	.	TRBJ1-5	TGTGCCAGCAGCGTGGGACAGAGCCAGATAGAGCCCCAGCATTTT	CASSVGQSQIEPQHF
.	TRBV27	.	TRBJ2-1	TGTGCCAGCAGTTTATTACGGCCAACCTACAATGAGCAGTTCTTC	CASSLLRPTYNEQFF
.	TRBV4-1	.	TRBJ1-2	TGCGCCAGCAGCCTTCTCCCAGCGGGGCAAAACTATGGCTACACCTTC	CASSLLPAGQNYGYTF
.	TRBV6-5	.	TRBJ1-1	TGTGCCAGCAGTCTAACAGGCGCCGGCACTGAAGCTTTCTTT	CASSLTGAGTEAFF
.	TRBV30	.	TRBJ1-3	TGTGCCTGGAGAGCCCCTGGAAACACCATATATTTT	CAWRAPGNTIYF
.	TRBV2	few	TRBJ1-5	TGTGCCAGCAGTGAGATAAACAATAGCAATCAGCCCCAGCATTTT	CASSEINNSNQPQHF
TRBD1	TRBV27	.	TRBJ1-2	TGTGCCAGCAGTTCGACTCCAAGACAGGGTATAAGCTATGGCTACACCTTC	CASSSTPRQGISYGYTF
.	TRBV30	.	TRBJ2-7	TGTGCCTGGAGTCGATTTGGCGGCGCCTACGAGCAGTACTTC	CAWSRFGGAYEQYF
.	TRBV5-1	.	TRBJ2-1	TGCGCCAGCAGCTTGGCCAAGCAGGGCCCGAGCTCCTACAATGAGCAGTTCTTC	CASSLAKQGPSSYNEQFF
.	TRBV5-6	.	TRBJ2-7	TGTGCCAGCAGCATCGGGGCAGCCTACGAGCAGTACTTC	CASSIGAAYEQYF
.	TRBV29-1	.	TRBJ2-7	TGCAGCGTTCGCGACAGTCCCTCCTACGAGCAGTACTTC	CSVRDSPSYEQYF
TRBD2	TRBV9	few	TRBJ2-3	TGTGCCAGCAGCGTAGGTAGCGGGAGCACAGATACGCAGTATTTT	CASSVGSGSTDTQYF
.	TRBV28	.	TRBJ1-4	TGTGCCAGCAGTTTTGGCCTGGTTGGGACTAATGAAAAACTGTTTTTT	CASSFGLVGTNEKLFF
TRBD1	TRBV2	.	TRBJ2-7	TGTGCCAGCAGTGACTTGCAGGGGGCCCACGAGCAGTACTTC	CASSDLQGAHEQYF
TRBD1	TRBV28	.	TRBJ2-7	TGTGCCAGCAGCCCAGGACAGGGACGCTGGTACGAGCAGTACTTC	CASSPGQGRWYEQYF
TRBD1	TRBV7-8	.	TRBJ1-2	TGTGCCAGCAGCTCTAGGGACAGACCTAACTATGGCTACACCTTC	CASSSRDRPNYGYTF
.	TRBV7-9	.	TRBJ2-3	TGTGCCAGCGGGGGGACAGAGGATTTTACGCAGTATTTT	CASGGTEDFTQYF
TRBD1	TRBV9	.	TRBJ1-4	TGTGCCAGCGGGGACAGGGGGCTGATCGGTGAAAAACTGTTTTTT	CASGDRGLIGEKLFF
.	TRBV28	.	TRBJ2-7	TGTGCCAGCAGTTTAGTAGCAGCGCAAGGCGCCTACGAGCAGTACTTC	CASSLVAAQGAYEQYF
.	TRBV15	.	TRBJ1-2	TGTGCCACCAGCACCATAAGGGCACTCTATGGCTACACCTTC	CATSTIRALYGYTF
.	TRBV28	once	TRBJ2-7	TGTACCAGCAGTTTCGCAAACTTGGGGGTATGGTACGAGCAGTACTTC	CTSSFANLGVWYEQYF
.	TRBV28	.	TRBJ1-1	TGTGCCAGCAGTTTATTCGTAGTAGGAAAAACTGAAGCTTTCTTT	CASSLFVVGKTEAFF
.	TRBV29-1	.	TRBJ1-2	TGCAGCGTCGGACCCCCCGCGGATAACTATGGCTACACCTTC	CSVGPPADNYGYTF
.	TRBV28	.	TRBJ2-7	TGTGCCAGCAGTATTAGGGGGTACGAGCAGTACTTC	CASSIRGYEQYF
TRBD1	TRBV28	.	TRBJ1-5	TGTGCCAGCAGTCCTAGACAGGGTCACAATCAGCCCCAGCATTTT	CASSPRQGHNQPQHF
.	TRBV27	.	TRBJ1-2	TGTGCCAGCAGTCCGCGGGAAACTAACTATGGCTACACCTTC	CASSPRETNYGYTF
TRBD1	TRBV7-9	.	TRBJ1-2	TGTGCCAGCAGCTACGGGACAGGAGACTATGGCTACACCTTC	CASSYGTGDYGYTF
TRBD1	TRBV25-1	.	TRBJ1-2	TGTGCCAGCAGTGAACAAACAGGGGGGGCAGATGGCTACACCTTC	CASSEQTGGADGYTF
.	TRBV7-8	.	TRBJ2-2	TGTGCCAGCAGCCCTCGGACACGGCACACCGGGGAGCTGTTTTTT	CASSPRTRHTGELFF
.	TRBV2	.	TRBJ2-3	TGTGCCAGCATCCCCCTGGATACGCAGTATTTT	CASIPLDTQYF
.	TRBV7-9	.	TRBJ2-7	TGTGCCAGCAGCCCCGAGTCTTCGCTGTCCTACGAGCAGTACTTC	CASSPESSLSYEQYF
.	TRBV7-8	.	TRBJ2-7	TGTGCCAGCAGCTTAGGCGGCAGGGATTACGAGCAGTACTTC	CASSLGGRDYEQYF
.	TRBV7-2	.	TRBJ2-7	TGTGCCAGCAGCTTAACAGTCCTTTACGAGCAGTACTTC	CASSLTVLYEQYF
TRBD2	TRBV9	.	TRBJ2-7	TGTGCCAGCAGCCCCGGCCGACTAGCGGGATACGAGCAGTACTTC	CASSPGRLAGYEQYF
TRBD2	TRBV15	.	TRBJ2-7	TGTGCCACCAGCAGAGGGGGGGGAGGCTCCTACGAGCAGTACTTC	CATSRGGGGSYEQYF
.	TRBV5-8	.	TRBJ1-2	TGTGCCAGCAGCTACGGAGGGGCAGGGAACTATGGCTACACCTTC	CASSYGGAGNYGYTF
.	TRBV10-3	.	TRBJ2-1	TGTGCCATCAGTGGTGCAGCGGGACAGGACCTCAATGAGCAGTTCTTC	CAISGAAGQDLNEQFF
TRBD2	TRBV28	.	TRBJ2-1	TGTGCCAGCAGTTTCGGGACTAGCGGGAGGAATGAGCAGTTCTTC	CASSFGTSGRNEQFF
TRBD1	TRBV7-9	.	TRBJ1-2	TGTGCCAGCAGCTTCACTACAGGGGATCATAATGGCTACACCTTC	CASSFTTGDHNGYTF
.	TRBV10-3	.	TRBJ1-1	TGTGCCATCAGTGAGTCGACGCGGCACAGCATCACTGAAGCTTTCTTT	CAISESTRHSITEAFF
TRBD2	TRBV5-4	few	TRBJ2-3	TGTGCCAGCAGCCAGCGGGACACAGATACGCAGTATTTT	CASSQRDTDTQYF
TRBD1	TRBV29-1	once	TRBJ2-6	TGCAGCGTGTGGACAGGGGGAAGCTCTGGGGCCAACGTCCTGACTTTC	CSVWTGGSSGANVLTF
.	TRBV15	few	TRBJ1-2	TGTGCCACCAGCAGAGGTCAAGTCTACACCTTC	CATSRGQVYTF
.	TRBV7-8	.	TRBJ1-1	TGTGCCAGCAGCGTAGTGGGGGCCCATGAAGCTTTCTTT	CASSVVGAHEAFF
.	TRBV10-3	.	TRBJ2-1	TGTGCCATCAGTGAAAGTAATCCCGCCAGCTCCTACAATGAGCAGTTCTTC	CAISESNPASSYNEQFF
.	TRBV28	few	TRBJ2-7	TGTGCCAGCAGCCCTCGTGAAGGATGGGAGCAGTACTTC	CASSPREGWEQYF